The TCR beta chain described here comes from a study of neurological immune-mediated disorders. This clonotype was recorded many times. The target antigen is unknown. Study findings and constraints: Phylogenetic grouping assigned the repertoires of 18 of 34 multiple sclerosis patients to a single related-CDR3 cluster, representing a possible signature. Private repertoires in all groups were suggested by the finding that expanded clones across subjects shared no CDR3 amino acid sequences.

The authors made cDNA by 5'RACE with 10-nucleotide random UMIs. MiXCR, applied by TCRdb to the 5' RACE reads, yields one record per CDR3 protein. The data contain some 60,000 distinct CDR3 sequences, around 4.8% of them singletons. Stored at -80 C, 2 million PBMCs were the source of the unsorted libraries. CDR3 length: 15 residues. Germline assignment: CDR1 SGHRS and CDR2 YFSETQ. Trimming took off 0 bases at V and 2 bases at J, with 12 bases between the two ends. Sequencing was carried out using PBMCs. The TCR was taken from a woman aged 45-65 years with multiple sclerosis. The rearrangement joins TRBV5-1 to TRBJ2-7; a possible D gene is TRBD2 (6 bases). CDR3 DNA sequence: TGCGCCAGCAGCTTGGCCGGGGGAGGCCCCTACGAGCAGTACTTC. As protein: CASSLAGGGPYEQYF.